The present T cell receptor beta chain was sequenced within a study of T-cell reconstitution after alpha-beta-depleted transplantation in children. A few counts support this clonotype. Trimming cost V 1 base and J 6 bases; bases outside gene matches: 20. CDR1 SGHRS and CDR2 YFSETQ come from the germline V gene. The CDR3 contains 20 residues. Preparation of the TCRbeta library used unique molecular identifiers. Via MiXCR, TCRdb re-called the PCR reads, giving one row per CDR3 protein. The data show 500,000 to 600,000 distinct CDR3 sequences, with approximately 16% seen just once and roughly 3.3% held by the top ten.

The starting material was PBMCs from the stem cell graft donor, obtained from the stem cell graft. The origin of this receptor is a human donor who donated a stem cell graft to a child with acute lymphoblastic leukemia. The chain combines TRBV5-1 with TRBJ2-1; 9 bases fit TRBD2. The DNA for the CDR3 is TGCGCCAGCAGCTTGCGGCAAACGTGGTTAGCGGGAGATCTGAGCAATGAGCAGTTCTTC. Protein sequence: CASSLRQTWLAGDLSNEQFF.